The sequence of this T cell receptor (beta chain) was determined in a study of cytomegalovirus exposure and HLA in healthy donors. The PCR contained 60 Vbeta and 13 Jbeta primers. Clones were read by immunoSEQ multiplex PCR, and TCRdb kept only the in-frame ones, dropping some. Of 60,000 to 85,000 clones detected, 60% to 85% appear once; the ten largest clones hold 1.6%. Note on this clone: Its antigen is undetermined.

Study results and caveats: Association of approximately 16,000 TCR beta sequences with HLA alleles was found at 0.05 false discovery rate in a later analysis.

The CDR3 has 15 amino acids. Per the germline V gene, CDR1 is SEHNR and CDR2 is FQNEAQ (reference sequence). V was shortened by 3 bases and J by 7 bases, with 15 bases between the two germline ends. The specimen was PBMCs. The clonotype originates from a man aged 35-49 years in good health and CMV-seronegative. The gene calls are TRBV7-9 and TRBJ2-2; D perhaps matches TRBD1 (5 bases). CDR3 sequence reads: CASSLSNRQNGELFF. The CDR3 DNA sequence: TGTGCCAGCAGCTTGTCGAACCGACAGAACGGGGAGCTGTTTTTT.